What follows describes a single T cell receptor (beta chain). No antigen is known for it. This sample is part of a study of beta chain features in type 1 diabetes. Overall study findings and caveats: Resolution of whether HLA type affects TCRB rearrangement was not achieved here.

The isolated RNA, all of it, was reverse transcribed, so expressed TCRB transcripts were what got sequenced. Assay: immunoSEQ multiplex PCR; the TCRdb copy retains only in-frame clones and omits some. The profile shows about 930,000 clones, 15% to 20% of them singletons. This clonotype originated in a young woman in good health. Sequenced sample: naive CD4+ T cells from blood.

The CDR3 loop reads CASSQGGGINQPQHF. In DNA form, the CDR3 reads TGTGCCAGCAGTCAAGGGGGAGGAATCAATCAGCCCCAGCATTTT. The V gene is TRBV6-1, the J gene TRBJ1-5; D might be TRBD1 (6 bases). The CDR3 is 15 amino acids. Trimming shortened V by 5 bases and J by 3 bases, and 14 bases separated the two germline ends. Germline CDR1 MNHNS, CDR2 SASEGT.